What follows are 19 T cell receptor beta chains derived from one specimen sequenced in a study of identical twins. TCRdb reprocessed the 5' RACE reads via MiXCR and lists one record per CDR3 protein. The sample has hundreds of thousands of distinct CDR3 sequences, 15% to 20% seen once. The same sample was also studied in work on T cells expressing NK-cell markers.

Material for sequencing was PBMCs. Source of these receptors: a woman aged 18-29 years in good health.

Only a few counts were recorded for this clonotype. The V call is TRBV12-3 or TRBV12-4, the J call TRBJ1-5; TRBD1 is a possible D gene (6 bases). Trimming removed 4 bases from V and 11 bases from J, with 21 bases in between. There are 15 residues in the CDR3. The DNA for the CDR3 is TGTGCCAGCAGTTCCGCCCAGGGGACCACCCTCACCCAGCATTTT. Translating gives CASSSAQGTTLTQHF.

This clonotype showed up just a few times. The CDR3 spells CASRQLGSYNSPLHF. CDR3 DNA sequence: TGTGCCAGCAGGCAACTAGGCTCCTATAATTCACCCCTCCACTTT. The chain employs TRBV5-5 and TRBJ1-6; D call uncertain. The CDR3 sequence is 15 residues long. V dropped 5 bases and J dropped 0 bases, with 9 bases sitting between them. From germline, CDR1 is SGHKS and CDR2 YYEKEE (reference sequence).

The V and J genes are TRBV6-2 or TRBV6-3 and TRBJ2-1, with D maybe TRBD2 (5 bases). The V gene lost 6 bases and the J gene lost 3 bases, with 9 bases spanning the gap. This CDR3 has 13 residues. Germline V CDR1 and CDR2: MNHEY, SVGEGT. CDR3 in amino acids: CASRSTIYNEQFF. As DNA, the CDR3 is TGTGCCAGCAGGTCGACTATCTACAATGAGCAGTTCTTC.

This clonotype was seen repeatedly, ten times or more. The chain joins TRBV11-2 to TRBJ2-7, with D maybe TRBD1 (7 bases). The length of the CDR3 is 15 residues. V lost 0 bases, J lost 6 bases, and 15 bases lay in between. The germline V gene has CDR1 SGHAT and CDR2 FQNNGV. CDR3 bases: TGTGCCAGCAGCTTAGAGGCAGGGGGGATGGCCGAGCAGTACTTC. Amino acids: CASSLEAGGMAEQYF.

V is TRBV12-3 or TRBV12-4 and J is TRBJ1-4, with 9 bases aligning to TRBD1. The CDR3 has 15 residues. V dropped 6 bases and J dropped 7; count of bases not matched to a gene: 9. In DNA form, the CDR3 reads TGTGCCAGCAGCCCCTGGGACAGGGTGGCTGAAAAACTGTTTTTT. This codes for CASSPWDRVAEKLFF.

This clonotype showed up just a few times. V usage is TRBV5-1 and J usage is TRBJ2-7, with no clear D. Trimming stripped 2 bases from V and 0 bases from J, with 12 bases between. The germline V gene has CDR1 SGHRS and CDR2 YFSETQ. The CDR3 length is 15 residues. The CDR3 loop is CASSLTVRSSYEQYF. CDR3 DNA sequence: TGCGCCAGCAGCTTAACGGTCCGAAGCTCCTACGAGCAGTACTTC. Supplemented by reference TRBV5-1 and TRBJ2-7, the full variable domain reads KAGVTQTPRYLIKTRGQQVTLSCSPISGHRSVSWYQQTPGQGLQFLFEYFSETQRNKGNFPGRFSGRQFSNSRSEMNVSTLELGDSALYLCASSLTVRSSYEQYFGPGTRLTVT.

This chain uses TRBV29-1 with TRBJ2-3, with TRBD2 matching over 13 bases. Germline V CDR1 and CDR2: SQVTM, ANQGSEA. The CDR3 runs to 15 residues. J lost 6 bases, V lost 6 bases, and 9 bases had no gene match. The CDR3 nucleotides read TGCAGCGTGCCCACTAGCGGGAGGGCATGGGATACGCAGTATTTT. As protein: CSVPTSGRAWDTQYF.

This clonotype was picked up a small number of times. The chain employs TRBV18 and TRBJ1-6; tentatively, D is TRBD1 (6 bases). Trimming removed 2 bases from V and 8 bases from J, with 10 bases in between. The CDR3 spans 14 residues. Germline loops: CDR1 KGHSH, CDR2 LQKENI. The CDR3 protein is CASSPTGIDSPLHF. The DNA for the CDR3 is TGTGCCAGCTCACCAACAGGGATTGATTCACCCCTCCACTTT.

V and J are TRBV9 and TRBJ2-1; 7 nucleotides agree with TRBD2. The length of the CDR3 is 13 residues. Germline-derived CDR1 and CDR2 are SGDLS and YYNGEE. The ends lost 4 bases at V and 7 bases at J; junction bases unmatched: 5. The CDR3 sequence is CASSLWTRNEQFF. The CDR3 bases are TGTGCCAGCAGCCTCTGGACTAGGAATGAGCAGTTCTTC.

The chain combines TRBV7-8 with TRBJ2-5; D may match TRBD1 or TRBD2 (6 bases each). Trimming pared 6 bases from V and 2 bases from J, leaving 19 bases between. CDR1 and CDR2 (germline): SGHVS, FQNEAQ. There are 16 residues in the CDR3. DNA for the CDR3: TGTGCCAGCAGTTTTAGAGTGGGGGGCCTACAAGAGACCCAGTACTTC. Residues: CASSFRVGGLQETQYF.

This clonotype has just a few counts. The CDR3: CASSFLLAGAADTQYF. CDR3 sequence (DNA): TGTGCCAGCAGCTTTTTACTAGCGGGAGCAGCAGATACGCAGTATTTT. The chain uses TRBV7-2 and TRBJ2-3; 11 nucleotides line up with TRBD2. Germline values: CDR1 SGHTA, CDR2 FQGNSA. The CDR3 totals 16 residues. Trimming at V came to 3 bases and at J to 4 bases, leaving 6 bases not matched to a gene.

The sample holds a few counts of this clonotype. The rearrangement links TRBV6-1 to TRBJ2-3; 13 bases line up with TRBD2. This CDR3 is 17 amino acids long. Germline V gives CDR1 MNHNS, CDR2 SASEGT. J was trimmed by 4 bases and V by 6 bases; bases with no gene match: 10. As DNA, the CDR3 is TGTGCCAGCAGGCCACAACTAGCGGGGGGGCGGGCAGATACGCAGTATTTT. This translates into CASRPQLAGGRADTQYF.

This clonotype appeared a few times. The chain carries TRBV5-1 and TRBJ2-3; no clear D. This CDR3 comprises 13 residues. Germline lookup yields CDR1 SGHRS and CDR2 YFSETQ. Deletions cut 7 bases from V and 3 bases from J, with 12 bases between. CDR3 loop: CASAKQRTDTQYF. In nucleotides, the CDR3 is TGCGCCAGCGCTAAACAGAGAACAGATACGCAGTATTTT.

This clonotype occurred a few times. The chain carries TRBV10-3 and TRBJ2-1; D may be TRBD1 or TRBD2 (5 bases each). The CDR3 length is 13 residues. Germline CDR1 reads ENHRY; CDR2 reads SYGVKD. V was shortened by 11 bases and J by 2 bases, with 13 bases between the two germline ends. This CDR3 reads CALAGTAYNEQFF. The CDR3 DNA follows: TGTGCCCTCGCCGGGACGGCCTACAATGAGCAGTTCTTC.

The rearrangement joins TRBV4-2 to TRBJ2-2, with D possibly being TRBD2 (6 bases). The V gene's germline CDR1 is LGHNA and CDR2 YNFKEQ. Deletions cut 1 base from V and 0 bases from J, with 9 bases between. This CDR3 spans 16 amino acids. CDR3 amino acids: CASSQAGDANTGELFF. The CDR3 DNA is TGTGCCAGCAGCCAAGCGGGAGACGCGAACACCGGGGAGCTGTTTTTT.

The V and J genes are TRBV4-3 and TRBJ2-7; 9 bases fit TRBD2. Trimming removed 4 bases from V and 5 bases from J; junction bases left unmatched: 6. Germline CDR1 and CDR2: LGHNA and YSLEER. The CDR3 has 14 residues. In DNA, the CDR3 is TGCGCCAGCAGCCTGACTAGCGGATTCGACGAGCAGTACTTC. It is translated as CASSLTSGFDEQYF.

Many counts were recorded for this clonotype. The J gene is TRBJ2-3, the V gene TRBV12-3 or TRBV12-4; TRBD2 agrees at 12 bases. The CDR3 length is 16 residues. The junction had 3 bases not matched to a gene; V was cut back by 3 bases and J by 2 bases. The CDR3 nucleotides read TGTGCCAGCAGTTTGGGACTAGCGGGTCCCACAGATACGCAGTATTTT. As protein: CASSLGLAGPTDTQYF.

V gene TRBV9 combines with J gene TRBJ1-1; D not certain. Between the trimmed V and J ends, which lost 3 bases and 5 bases, there was a span of 20 bases. Germline V gene data show CDR1 as SGDLS and CDR2 as YYNGEE. The CDR3 is 16 residues long. Here the CDR3 reads CASSEGPGSIGTEAFF. For the CDR3, the DNA is TGTGCCAGCAGCGAGGGTCCGGGCTCCATTGGGACTGAAGCTTTCTTT. The full variable domain, its missing parts supplied by reference TRBV9 and TRBJ1-1, is DSGVTQTPKHLITATGQRVTLRCSPRSGDLSVYWYQQSLDQGLQFLIQYYNGEERAKGNILERFSAQQFPDLHSELNLSSLELGDSALYFCASSEGPGSIGTEAFFGQGTRLTVV.

This clonotype came up a few times. The chain joins TRBV20-1 to TRBJ2-7, with D possibly being TRBD1 (5 bases). The CDR3 spans 14 residues. CDR1 is DFQATT, CDR2 SNEGSKA, per germline (reference sequence). With 3 bases removed from V and 5 bases from J, the gap between germline ends came to 17 bases. CDR3 protein: CSASHSGRVHEQYF. In DNA, the CDR3 is TGCAGTGCTAGCCACTCCGGCAGGGTCCACGAGCAGTACTTC.